This entry is about one T cell receptor beta chain. The antigen is not known. The CDR3 is 15 residues long. Trimming at V came to 1 base and at J to 4 bases, leaving 6 bases not matched to a gene. Looked up from germline, CDR1 is SGHRS and CDR2 is YFSETQ. The entry originates in a study of cytomegalovirus exposure and HLA in healthy donors. Study at large: Most donors, more than 80% of over 300 genotyped, fell in the Caucasian-associated ancestry cluster. General study findings and limits: An analysis done earlier found most TCR beta V segments productive about 90% or about 30% of the time. Despite most TCR sequences being rare, some public TCRs occurred in many donors. The study recorded 150 to 200 TCR beta chains that were cytomegalovirus-associated.

PCR involved 60 Vbeta and 13 Jbeta primers. Using immunoSEQ multiplex PCR, the repertoire was profiled, and TCRdb retains in-frame clones only, with some absent. Of over 110,000 clones in the sample, 73% were seen once. Source material: PBMCs. This chain connects TRBV5-1 to TRBJ2-3, with 7 positions matching TRBD2. The sequence derives from a woman between 35 and 50 years old in good health and CMV-seronegative. CDR3 nucleotides: TGCGCCAGCAGCTTGACGACTAGCAGGGCAGATACGCAGTATTTT. This sequence encodes CASSLTTSRADTQYF.